The next 2 T cell receptor beta chains were all read from a single sample in a study of type 1 regulatory T cells. TCRdb re-derived calls from the reads in MiXCR, one entry per CDR3 protein. Among about 62,000 distinct CDR3 sequences listed, roughly two thirds were seen once. Their antigen targets remain unknown. Sequenced input: cultured non-Tr1 T cells, either the whole culture or a sorted T cell fraction (not recorded which). Receptors originate from a human donor in good health.

This clonotype was detected a few times. The chain carries TRBV28 and TRBJ2-4; possibly TRBD1 for D (6 bases). Germline CDR1 MDHEN, CDR2 SYDVKM. This CDR3 is built from 13 residues. V lost 5 bases and J lost 14, with 19 bases in between. The CDR3 loop reads CASSTGDRYNEYF. The CDR3 DNA reads as TGTGCCAGCAGTACCGGCGACAGGTACAACGAGTACTTC. Full variable domain (missing parts from reference TRBV28 and TRBJ2-4): DVKVTQSSRYLVKRTGEKVFLECVQDMDHENMFWYRQDPGLGLRLIYFSYDVKMKEKGDIPEGYSVSREKKERFSLILESASTNQTSMYLCASSTGDRYNEYFGAGTRLSVL.

This chain links TRBV28 with TRBJ2-3; D is possibly TRBD1 or TRBD2 (5 bases each). The CDR3 extends over 14 amino acids. V was trimmed by 6 bases and J by 2 bases, leaving 12 bases between them. CDR1 and CDR2 (germline): MDHEN, SYDVKM. The CDR3 DNA sequence: TGTGCCAGCAGACCGGGACGGAACACAGATACGCAGTATTTT. Its protein product is CASRPGRNTDTQYF.